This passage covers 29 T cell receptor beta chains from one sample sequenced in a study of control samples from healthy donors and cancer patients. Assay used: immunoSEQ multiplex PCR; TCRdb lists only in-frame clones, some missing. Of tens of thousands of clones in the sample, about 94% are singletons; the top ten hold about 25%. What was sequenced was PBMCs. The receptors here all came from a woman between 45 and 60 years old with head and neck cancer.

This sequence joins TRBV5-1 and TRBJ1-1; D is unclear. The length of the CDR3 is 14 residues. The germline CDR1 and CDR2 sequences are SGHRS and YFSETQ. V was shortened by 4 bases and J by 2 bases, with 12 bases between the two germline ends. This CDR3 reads CASSPARGNTEAFF. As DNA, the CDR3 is TGCGCCAGCAGCCCGGCCCGGGGTAACACTGAAGCTTTCTTT.

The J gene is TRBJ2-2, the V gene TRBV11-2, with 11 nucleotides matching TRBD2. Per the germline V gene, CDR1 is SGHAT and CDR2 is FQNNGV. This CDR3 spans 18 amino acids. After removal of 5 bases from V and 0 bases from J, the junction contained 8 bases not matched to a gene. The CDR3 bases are TGTGCCAGCAGCGCCCGATTTAGCGGGAGGGCGAACACCGGGGAGCTGTTTTTT. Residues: CASSARFSGRANTGELFF.

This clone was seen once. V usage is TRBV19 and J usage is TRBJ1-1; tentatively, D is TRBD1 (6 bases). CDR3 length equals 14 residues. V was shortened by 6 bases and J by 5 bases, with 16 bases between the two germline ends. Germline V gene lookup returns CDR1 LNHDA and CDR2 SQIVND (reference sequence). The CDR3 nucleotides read TGTGCCAGTAGCTCCGGTGGGGGCGGAACTGAAGCTTTCTTT. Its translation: CASSSGGGGTEAFF.

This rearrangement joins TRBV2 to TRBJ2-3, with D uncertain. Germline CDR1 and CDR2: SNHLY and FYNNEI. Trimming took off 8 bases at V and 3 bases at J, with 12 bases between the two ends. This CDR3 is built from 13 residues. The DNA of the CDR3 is TGTGCCAGCGCCGCAGGCGGTACAGATACGCAGTATTTT. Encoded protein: CASAAGGTDTQYF.

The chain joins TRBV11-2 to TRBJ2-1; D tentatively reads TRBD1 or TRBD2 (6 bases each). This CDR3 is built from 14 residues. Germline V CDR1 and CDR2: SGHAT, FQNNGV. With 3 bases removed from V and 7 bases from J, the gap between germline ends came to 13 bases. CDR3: CASSLVGGHNEQFF. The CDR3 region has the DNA TGTGCCAGCAGCTTGGTTGGGGGGCATAATGAGCAGTTCTTC. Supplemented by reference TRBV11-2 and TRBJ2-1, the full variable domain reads EAGVAQSPRYKIIEKRQSVAFWCNPISGHATLYWYQQILGQGPKLLIQFQNNGVVDDSQLPKDRFSAERLKGVDSTLKIQPAKLEDSAVYLCASSLVGGHNEQFFGPGTRLTVL.

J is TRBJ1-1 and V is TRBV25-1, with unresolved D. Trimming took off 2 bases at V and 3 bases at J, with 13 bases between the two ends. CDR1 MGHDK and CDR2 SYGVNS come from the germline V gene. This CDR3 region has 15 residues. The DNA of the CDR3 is TGTGCCAGCAGTGAAAGGAAGGCCCTAGACACTGAAGCTTTCTTT. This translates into CASSERKALDTEAFF.

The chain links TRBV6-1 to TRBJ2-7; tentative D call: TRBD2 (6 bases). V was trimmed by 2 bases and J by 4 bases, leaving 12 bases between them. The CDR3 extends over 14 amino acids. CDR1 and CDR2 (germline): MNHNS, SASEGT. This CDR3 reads CASSERGDFYEQYF. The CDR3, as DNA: TGTGCCAGCAGTGAAAGAGGGGACTTTTACGAGCAGTACTTC.

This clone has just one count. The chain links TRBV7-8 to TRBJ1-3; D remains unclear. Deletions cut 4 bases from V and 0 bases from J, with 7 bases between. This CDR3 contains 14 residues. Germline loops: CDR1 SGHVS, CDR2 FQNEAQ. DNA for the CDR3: TGTGCCAGCAGCTGGACGGACTCTGGAAACACCATATATTTT. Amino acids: CASSWTDSGNTIYF.

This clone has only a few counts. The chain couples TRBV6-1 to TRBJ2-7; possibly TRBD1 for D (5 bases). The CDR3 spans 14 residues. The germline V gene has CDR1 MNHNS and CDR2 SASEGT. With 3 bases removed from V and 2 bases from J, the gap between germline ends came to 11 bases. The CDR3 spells CASSDPTATYEQYF. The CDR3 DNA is TGTGCCAGCAGTGACCCGACAGCCACCTACGAGCAGTACTTC.

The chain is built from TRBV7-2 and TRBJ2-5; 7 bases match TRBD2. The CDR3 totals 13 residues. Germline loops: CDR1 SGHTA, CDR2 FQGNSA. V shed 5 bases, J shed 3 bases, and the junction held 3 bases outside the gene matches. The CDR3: CASSRSGEETQYF. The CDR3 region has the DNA TGTGCCAGCAGCAGGAGCGGGGAAGAGACCCAGTACTTC.

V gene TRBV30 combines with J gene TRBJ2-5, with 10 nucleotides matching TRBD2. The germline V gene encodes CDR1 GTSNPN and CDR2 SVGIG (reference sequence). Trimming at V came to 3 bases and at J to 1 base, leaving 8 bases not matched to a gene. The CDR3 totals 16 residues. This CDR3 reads CAWSPPTSGRQETQYF. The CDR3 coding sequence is TGTGCCTGGAGCCCCCCGACTAGCGGGCGCCAAGAGACCCAGTACTTC.

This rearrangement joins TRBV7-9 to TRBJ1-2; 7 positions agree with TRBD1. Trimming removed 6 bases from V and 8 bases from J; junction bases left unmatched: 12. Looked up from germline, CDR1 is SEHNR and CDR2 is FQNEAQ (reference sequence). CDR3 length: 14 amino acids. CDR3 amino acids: CASSNTGQSWGYTF. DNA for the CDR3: TGTGCCAGCAGTAACACGGGACAGTCATGGGGCTACACCTTC.

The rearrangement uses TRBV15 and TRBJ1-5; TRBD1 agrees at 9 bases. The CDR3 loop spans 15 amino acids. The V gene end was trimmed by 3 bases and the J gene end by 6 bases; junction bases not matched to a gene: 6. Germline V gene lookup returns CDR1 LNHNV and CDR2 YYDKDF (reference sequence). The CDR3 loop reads CATSSWDRVIQPQHF. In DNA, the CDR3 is TGTGCCACCAGCAGCTGGGACAGGGTAATTCAGCCCCAGCATTTT.

CDR3: CSARVEYEQYF. The CDR3 DNA reads TGCAGTGCTAGGGTTGAATACGAGCAGTACTTC. V and J are TRBV20-1 and TRBJ2-7; no firm D call. The ends were cut back, 3 bases at V and 4 bases at J, with 7 bases in the middle. This CDR3 region has 11 residues. CDR1 and CDR2 from the germline V gene are DFQATT and SNEGSKA (reference sequence).

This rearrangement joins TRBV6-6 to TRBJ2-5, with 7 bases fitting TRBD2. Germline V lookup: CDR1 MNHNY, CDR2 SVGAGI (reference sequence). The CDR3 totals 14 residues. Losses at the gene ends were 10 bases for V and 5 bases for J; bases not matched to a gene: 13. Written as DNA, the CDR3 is TGTGCCACCTCGATGGGAGGGGTGGGGGAGACCCAGTACTTC. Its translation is CATSMGGVGETQYF.

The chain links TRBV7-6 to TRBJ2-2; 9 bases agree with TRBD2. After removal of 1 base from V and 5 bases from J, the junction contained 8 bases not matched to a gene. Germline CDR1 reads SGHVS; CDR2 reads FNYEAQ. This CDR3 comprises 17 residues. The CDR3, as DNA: TGTGCCAGCAGCTTAGAAATAATAGCGGGAGAAACCGGGGAGCTGTTTTTT. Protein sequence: CASSLEIIAGETGELFF.

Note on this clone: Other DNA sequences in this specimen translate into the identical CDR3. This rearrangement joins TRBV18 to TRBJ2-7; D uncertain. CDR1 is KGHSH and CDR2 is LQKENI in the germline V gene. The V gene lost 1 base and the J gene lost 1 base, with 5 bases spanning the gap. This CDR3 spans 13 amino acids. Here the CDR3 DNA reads TGTGCCAGCTCACCACGGGGTTCCTACGAGCAGTACTTC. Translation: CASSPRGSYEQYF. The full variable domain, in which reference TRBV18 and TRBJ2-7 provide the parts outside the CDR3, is NAGVMQNPRHLVRRRGQEARLRCSPMKGHSHVYWYRQLPEEGLKFMVYLQKENIIDESGMPKERFSAEFPKEGPSILRIQQVVRGDSAAYFCASSPRGSYEQYFGPGTRLTVT.

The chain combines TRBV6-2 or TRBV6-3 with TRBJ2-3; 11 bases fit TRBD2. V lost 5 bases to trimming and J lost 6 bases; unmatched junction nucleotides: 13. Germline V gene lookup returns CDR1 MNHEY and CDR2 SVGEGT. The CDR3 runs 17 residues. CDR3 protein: CASSPFTSGSWSDTQYF. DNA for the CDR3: TGTGCCAGCAGTCCGTTCACTAGCGGGAGTTGGTCGGATACGCAGTATTTT.

This CDR3 reads CASRGGLRGGNQPQHF. In DNA, the CDR3 is TGTGCCAGCAGGGGGGGACTCCGAGGGGGCAATCAGCCCCAGCATTTT. The chain links TRBV2 to TRBJ1-5, with D tentatively TRBD1 (5 bases). V was clipped by 6 bases and J by 2 bases, with 17 bases between them. The germline V gene encodes CDR1 SNHLY and CDR2 FYNNEI. The CDR3 is made up of 16 amino acids.

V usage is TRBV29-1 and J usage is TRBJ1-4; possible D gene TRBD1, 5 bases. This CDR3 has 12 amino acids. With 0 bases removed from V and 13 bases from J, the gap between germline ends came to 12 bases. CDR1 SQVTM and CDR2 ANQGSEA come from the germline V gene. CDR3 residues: CSVEDPGKGLFF. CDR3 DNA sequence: TGCAGCGTTGAAGATCCAGGGAAGGGACTGTTTTTT. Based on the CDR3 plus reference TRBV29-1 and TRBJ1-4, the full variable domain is SAVISQKPSRDICQRGTSLTIQCQVDSQVTMMFWYRQQPGQSLTLIATANQGSEATYESGFVIDKFPISRPNLTFSTLTVSNMSPEDSSIYLCSVEDPGKGLFFGSGTQLSVL.

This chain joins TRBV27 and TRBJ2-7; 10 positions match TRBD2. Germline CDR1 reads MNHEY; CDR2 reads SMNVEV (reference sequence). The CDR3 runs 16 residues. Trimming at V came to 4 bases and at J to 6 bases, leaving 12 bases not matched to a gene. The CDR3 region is CASSSAEGSGRREQYF. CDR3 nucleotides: TGTGCCAGCAGTTCCGCGGAGGGTAGCGGGAGGCGCGAGCAGTACTTC.

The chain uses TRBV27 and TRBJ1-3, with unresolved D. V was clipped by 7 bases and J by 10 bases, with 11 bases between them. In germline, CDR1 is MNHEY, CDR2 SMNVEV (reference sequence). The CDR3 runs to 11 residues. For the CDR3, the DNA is TGTGCCAGCACCCCAGGCGGGACCATATATTTT. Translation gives CASTPGGTIYF.

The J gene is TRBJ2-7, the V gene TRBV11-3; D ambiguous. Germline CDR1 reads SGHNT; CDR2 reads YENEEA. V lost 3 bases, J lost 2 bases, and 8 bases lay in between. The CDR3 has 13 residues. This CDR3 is CASSFAPTYEQYF. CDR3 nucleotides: TGTGCCAGCAGCTTTGCACCGACCTACGAGCAGTACTTC.

The CDR3, as DNA: TGTGCCTGGAGCCCCGTCGGAGAGACCCAGTACTTC. This translates into CAWSPVGETQYF. This sequence joins TRBV30 and TRBJ2-5; D gene unclear. The germline V gene encodes CDR1 GTSNPN and CDR2 SVGIG (reference sequence). The ends were cut back, 3 bases at V and 4 bases at J, with 9 bases in the middle. The CDR3 has 12 amino acids.

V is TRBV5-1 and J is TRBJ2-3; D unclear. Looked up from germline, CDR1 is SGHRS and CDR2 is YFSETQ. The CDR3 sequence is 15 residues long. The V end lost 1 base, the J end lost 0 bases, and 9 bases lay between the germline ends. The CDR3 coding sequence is TGCGCCAGCAGCTTGTATACGGGTAGCACAGATACGCAGTATTTT. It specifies CASSLYTGSTDTQYF.

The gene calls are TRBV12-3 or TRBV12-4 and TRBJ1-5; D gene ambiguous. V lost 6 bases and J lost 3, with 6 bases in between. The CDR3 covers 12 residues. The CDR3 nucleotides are TGTGCCAGCAGAAGGGACAATCAGCCCCAGCATTTT. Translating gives CASRRDNQPQHF.

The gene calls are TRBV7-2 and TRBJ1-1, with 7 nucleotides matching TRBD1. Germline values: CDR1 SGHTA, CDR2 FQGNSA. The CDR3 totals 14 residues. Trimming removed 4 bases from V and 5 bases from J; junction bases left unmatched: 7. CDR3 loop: CASSSRQGLTEAFF. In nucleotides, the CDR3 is TGTGCCAGCAGCTCACGACAGGGTTTGACTGAAGCTTTCTTT.

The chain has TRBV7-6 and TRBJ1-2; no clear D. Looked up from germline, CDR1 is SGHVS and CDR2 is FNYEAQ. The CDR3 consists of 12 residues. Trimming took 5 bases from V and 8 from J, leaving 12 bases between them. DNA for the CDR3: TGTGCCAGCAGCCGGTGGCGGGAAGGCTACACCTTC. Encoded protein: CASSRWREGYTF.

The CDR3 DNA is TGTGCCAGCTCCGGGACAGGTAATCAGCCCCAGCATTTT. It codes for CASSGTGNQPQHF. This sequence joins TRBV19 and TRBJ1-5, with 8 bases identical to TRBD1. Germline V lookup: CDR1 LNHDA, CDR2 SQIVND (reference sequence). The CDR3 has 13 amino acids. Trimming removed 9 bases from V and 4 bases from J; junction bases left unmatched: 5. Looking up the rest from reference TRBV19 and TRBJ1-5 gives the full variable domain: DGGITQSPKYLFRKEGQNVTLSCEQNLNHDAMYWYRQDPGQGLRLIYYSQIVNDFQKGDIAEGYSVSREKKESFPLTVTSAQKNPTAFYLCASSGTGNQPQHFGDGTRLSIL.